This TCR beta chain was identified during a study of T cell responses to AZD1222 COVID-19 vaccine. Study-wide background: Second-dose recipients at about 4 or about 12 weeks were treated as one pooled group.

Note on this clone: Its antigen is not known.

Points from the study as a whole: After two AZD1222 doses, spike-specific TCR breadth and depth rose versus day 0. In a largely white British group with more females than males, clonal diversity was possibly underestimated. Spike regions recognized by vaccine-associated CD4 TCRs spanned the protein, led by 160-218 and 743-854.

Clones were sequenced by immunoSEQ multiplex PCR, and TCRdb holds only the in-frame ones, with some missing. The table includes approximately 180,000 clones, about 86% detected once. The source was peripheral blood, collected on day 0 of AZD1222 vaccination. The sequence derives from an adult in good health.

The DNA of the CDR3 is TGCGCCAGCAGCCGAGACAGAAACACTGAAGCTTTCTTT. Protein sequence: CASSRDRNTEAFF. The chain has TRBV5-1 and TRBJ1-1, with a tentative D call TRBD1 (5 bases). Germline V gene lookup returns CDR1 SGHRS and CDR2 YFSETQ. The CDR3 runs 13 residues. Trimming shortened V by 4 bases and J by 2 bases, and 9 bases separated the two germline ends.